The T cell receptor (beta chain) described here comes from a study of blood T cell repertoires in COVID-19. Repertoires were generated with immunoSEQ multiplex PCR, while TCRdb's copy carries only in-frame clones and drops some. Of some 62,000 clones listed, 70% to 80% are singletons. CDR3 length: 18 residues. V was clipped by 2 bases and J by 0 bases; unmatched bases: 10. What was sequenced was peripheral blood. The rearrangement links TRBV23-1 to TRBJ1-5; 7 nucleotides agree with TRBD1. TRBV23-1 is flagged as an ORF with uncertain function. This clonotype was obtained from a man between 60 and 70 years old with acute or convalescent COVID-19. The CDR3 DNA follows: TGCGCCAGCAGTCAAAGTATGGACAGGACTTATAGCAATCAGCCCCAGCATTTT. Translation: CASSQSMDRTYSNQPQHF.